This record looks at one T cell receptor beta chain sequence and its context. The data were taken from a study of CD8+CD57+ T cells in acquired aplastic anemia. Genomic DNA constituted the template upon which TCR beta VDJ and CDR3 profiling was performed. From the reads, TCRdb called clonotypes with MiXCR, one entry per CDR3 protein. Of over 150,000 distinct CDR3 sequences in the sample, just over 50% are singletons; the top ten hold about 12%. Selection for sequencing was limited to patients who had shown CD8+CD57+ cell expansion by flow cytometry. CDR1 DFQATT and CDR2 SNEGSKA come from the germline V gene (reference sequence). V was trimmed by 8 bases and J by 2 bases, leaving 13 bases between them. There are 13 residues in the CDR3.

The genes are TRBV20-1 and TRBJ2-1; D unclear. The sequencing input was sorted CD4+, CD8+, or CD8+CD57+ T cells (not recorded which) from PBMCs. This receptor was identified in a human donor with aplastic anemia. The CDR3 sequence is CSPRLSTYNEQFF. The CDR3 DNA follows: TGCAGTCCGAGACTCTCAACCTACAATGAGCAGTTCTTC.